This T cell receptor beta chain was captured by sequencing in a study of cytomegalovirus exposure and HLA in healthy donors. Trimming removed 5 bases from V and 9 bases from J, with 20 bases in between. The CDR3 is 16 residues long. Both 60 Vbeta primers and 13 Jbeta primers went into the PCR. The method was immunoSEQ multiplex PCR; TCRdb's version includes in-frame clones alone and lacks a portion of them. This sample has around 170,000 clones, with about 80% found just once. Sequences were obtained from PBMCs. This sequence originates from a man aged 35-49 years in good health and CMV-seronegative. The genes are TRBV23-1 and TRBJ1-6; D may be TRBD1 (6 bases). TRBV23-1 is reported as an ORF; its role is uncertain. In nucleotides, the CDR3 is TGCGCCAGCAGTGGAGCAGACGACAGGTGGGGTTCACCCCTCCACTTT. Translated, it gives CASSGADDRWGSPLHF.